This T cell receptor beta chain was sequenced in a study of shared clonotypes between healthy human individuals (dated by TCRdb to the early 2020s). For the study in its entirety: Three men and two women, aged 18 to 49 years, made up the cohort. For each donor, three plates each were used for CD4 naive and CD4 memory, two plates were used for CD8 naive, and one plate was used for CD8 memory. Blood TCR repertoires of several healthy adults were deeply sequenced to estimate repertoire size and the extent of clonotype sharing between individuals. Different laboratories and diverse techniques were used to prepare libraries and sequence TCR repertoires, to increase sequencing depth and limit assay-specific biases. Per donor, leukapheresis produced somewhere between about 0.94 and 8.9 billion PBMCs. The full study reports these points: Naive subsets generally had larger estimated clonotype richness than memory subsets did. Higher generation probabilities were observed for clonotypes shared by all four sorted-subset donors than for non-shared clonotypes. The small number of donors limited the genetic and exposure-history diversity represented. Pairwise subsampling indicated that sequencing depth was expected to affect the degree of clonotype sharing among donors. Only blood was sampled, and tissue TCR repertoires likely differ from those in blood. Sharing across a few donors was observed for around 5% of naive CD4, 3% to 4% of naive CD8, 2% to 2.5% of memory CD4, and roughly 0.4% of memory CD8 clonotypes. Even with the large sequencing depth, rarefaction of the sorted-subset datasets indicated that sequencing was incomplete.

Using the deep immunoSEQ assay, multiplex PCR amplified TCR CDR3 regions from genomic DNA. Extracted genomic DNA from each cell subset was spread evenly across all wells of several immunoSEQ 96-well plates, with each plate serving as a replicate. For sorted subsets, approximately 190 ng of genomic DNA, equivalent to 25,000 to 30,000 T cell genomes, went into each replicate PCR. Purified libraries were quantified with a Qubit 3.0 fluorometer, sized on a Bioanalyzer 2100, and re-quantified with the KAPA Library Quantification kit. Every immunoSEQ 96-well plate was sequenced on a dedicated single-read 150-cycle Illumina NextSeq 550 flow cell. Under the source paper's analysis protocol: Because only junctional sequences without quality scores were contained in the immunoSEQ output, filtering matching that applied to full-length reads could not be performed. To assign V/J genes and CDR3, sequences were annotated using PyIR, a Python wrapper for IgBLAST v1.9, with IMGT germline references. Reads were filtered out if the reads had weak V/J assignments (E-value above 1e-6), no CDR3, stop codons, out-of-frame junctions, or ambiguous translated residues. A V3J clonotype was defined by an identical inferred V gene, J gene, and CDR3 amino acid sequence. To compute the percentage overlap between repertoires, the number of shared unique clonotypes was divided by the size of the smaller repertoire. Three approaches were used to assess repertoire richness: RTK rarefaction, the Chao1 estimator, and Recon v2.1 estimates of unobserved clonotypes. Generation probabilities for all TCRbeta clonotypes obtained by the gDNA method from a few donors were computed using OLGA. The immuneACCESS repertoire file appears here via TCRdb, limited to in-frame rearrangements. These files lack a portion of the clones; in checked studies, under half of the deficit traces to unresolved V genes, and the cause of the others is not known. Clone size and the V and J calls come from that table; the DNA yielded D and trimming. This sample comprises 1 million to 1.2 million clones, 70% to 85% of them detected only once. Clones ranked in the top ten supply almost 0.9% of the sample.

After removal of 4 bases from V and 4 bases from J, the junction retains 8 bases not matched to a gene. CDR1 and CDR2, looked up from the germline V gene, are SGDLS and YYNGEE. Its CDR3 holds 15 amino acids, cysteine through phenylalanine. Only the CDR3 portion is preserved as DNA: 45 bases, with reading frame beginning at the first base. The donors were healthy, HIV-negative adults with no recently reported acute infections or vaccinations. Every donor was a Caucasian adult living in Nashville, Tennessee, USA. Magnetic negative selection was used to enrich CD4+ T cells, after which naive cells were positively selected on CD45RA and the negative fraction became the memory subset. Blood was obtained by leukapheresis, after which PBMCs were separated by Ficoll-Histopaque density gradient centrifugation and cryopreserved in liquid nitrogen vapor phase. Analytical flow cytometry was used to check the purity and quantity of each magnetically sorted T cell population. Genomic DNA was isolated from every sorted fraction and measured by UV absorbance on a Nanodrop 2000c.

A word on this clone: What this receptor recognizes is not known. No base qualities exist here, and no much larger clone lies one base off it.

The sequenced sample was memory CD4+ T cells from PBMCs. The cell subset or site label, as the study defines it: CD45RA-negative fraction. The receptor's source is a man between 18 and 29 years old in good health. Some clones in this sample may be carry-over from other donors' samples. The rearrangement combines TRBV9 with TRBJ1-3, and 7 junctional nucleotides match TRBD1. The nucleotide sequence is given as TGTGCCAGCAGCCCACAGGGGTCCGGGGGAAACACCATATATTTT. Its protein product is CASSPQGSGGNTIYF.